Sequencing of this T cell receptor beta chain was carried out in a study of tumor-infiltrating lymphocytes in primary liver carcinoma. Broader study findings: Tumor samples exhibited a significantly greater top-250-clone fraction than blood samples (p = 0.039).

V shed 5 bases, J shed 2 bases, and the junction held 8 bases outside the gene matches. The CDR3 runs 15 residues. The V gene's germline CDR1 is SEHNR and CDR2 FQNEAQ (reference sequence). Starting material of 450 to 500 ng total RNA yielded TCR beta cDNA via a constant-region primer. ARM-PCR was slightly modified, and three nested multiplex PCR rounds with it gave rise to the TCR beta libraries. It was with TRBV1-TRBV30 forward primers and a C-beta reverse primer that the first two PCR rounds were run, at approximately 9 cycles each. TCRdb re-analysed the multiplex PCR reads in MiXCR, keeping a single row per CDR3 protein. The sample yields fewer than 400,000 distinct CDR3 sequences, approximately 60% seen once. This clonotype was picked up a small number of times. The antigen remains undetermined. RNA was extracted from whole blood without cell sorting, alongside germline DNA.

V usage is TRBV7-9 and J usage is TRBJ2-5; 7 bases fit TRBD1. The receptor was isolated from a middle-aged man with primary liver carcinoma and hepatitis B virus infection. Sequencing was performed on peripheral blood. The CDR3, as DNA: TGTGCCAGCAGCACTAGAGGGACAGAACAAGAGACCCAGTACTTC. It codes for CASSTRGTEQETQYF.